This TCR beta chain comes out of a study of cytomegalovirus exposure and HLA in healthy donors. Produced via immunoSEQ multiplex PCR; TCRdb's table is partial and in-frame only. The table includes 85,000 to 120,000 clones, 88% detected once. Germline V gene lookup returns CDR1 SEHNR and CDR2 FQNEAQ (reference sequence). Trimming removed 5 bases from V and 12 bases from J; junction bases left unmatched: 8. This CDR3 spans 13 amino acids. The clonotype comes from a woman aged 18-29 years in good health and CMV-seropositive. The specimen was PBMCs. The V call is TRBV7-9, the J call TRBJ1-5; the match to TRBD1 covers 9 bases. The CDR3 sequence: CASSAGTGSGQHF. Here the CDR3 DNA reads TGTGCCAGCAGCGCCGGGACAGGGTCCGGCCAGCATTTT.